The present T cell receptor beta chain was sequenced within a study of blood T cells in healthy people across ages. Findings and caveats of the study: Roughly linear age-related decline in beta diversity appeared, significant by age around 42.

This CDR3 comprises 17 residues. Unmatched junction bases numbered 11, after V lost 4 bases and J lost 3 bases. The germline V gene encodes CDR1 MGHDK and CDR2 SYGVNS. Per sample, extraction of total RNA gave at least 5.5 micrograms in every case. A word on this clonotype: The antigen is not known.

A second PCR of 7 to 11 cycles used a sample-barcoded 5' primer and a J-beta primer mix. The yield of each sample was at least 3 million CDR3-containing paired-end reads. TCRdb itself ran the 5' RACE reads through MiXCR, one entry per CDR3 protein. This table has nearly 800,000 distinct CDR3 sequences, more than 55% appearing once. The gene calls are TRBV25-1 and TRBJ1-2, with 10 bases aligning to TRBD1. Material for sequencing was blood. The TCR comes from a man aged 35 to 55 in good health. The CDR3 loop reads CASSGRDRGPWDYGYTF. DNA for the CDR3: TGTGCCAGCAGTGGCCGGGACAGGGGTCCTTGGGACTATGGCTACACCTTC.